A single sample is the source of the 32 T cell receptor beta chains below, sequenced in a study of control samples from healthy donors and cancer patients. Sequencing used immunoSEQ multiplex PCR; TCRdb keeps in-frame clones, though not all of them. The repertoire includes about 410,000 clones, approximately 92% of them detected once, and around 6.4% sits in the top ten. Specimen: PBMCs. These receptors all stem from a man aged 40-55 years with head and neck cancer.

The chain joins TRBV27 to TRBJ2-1, with 8 bases aligning to TRBD1. The germline V gene encodes CDR1 MNHEY and CDR2 SMNVEV (reference sequence). The trim removed 6 bases at V and 3 bases at J, leaving 7 bases unmatched. The length of the CDR3 is 15 residues. CDR3 residues: CASSSAGTGYNEQFF. DNA of the CDR3: TGTGCCAGCAGCTCAGCCGGGACAGGCTACAATGAGCAGTTCTTC.

The gene calls are TRBV5-1 and TRBJ2-7; tentatively, D is TRBD1 (6 bases). Germline V lookup: CDR1 SGHRS, CDR2 YFSETQ. V was cut by 1 base and J by 1 base, with 15 bases left in between. CDR3 length: 16 residues. This chain's CDR3 is CASSLPGTTNSYEQYF. The CDR3 DNA is TGCGCCAGCAGCTTGCCCGGGACAACTAATTCCTACGAGCAGTACTTC. The entire variable domain, with the rest obtained from reference TRBV5-1 and TRBJ2-7, is as follows: KAGVTQTPRYLIKTRGQQVTLSCSPISGHRSVSWYQQTPGQGLQFLFEYFSETQRNKGNFPGRFSGRQFSNSRSEMNVSTLELGDSALYLCASSLPGTTNSYEQYFGPGTRLTVT.

This chain uses TRBV28 with TRBJ1-5; unclear D gene. Deletions cut 7 bases from V and 4 bases from J, with 17 bases between. CDR1 is MDHEN, CDR2 SYDVKM, per germline. The length of the CDR3 is 15 residues. CDR3 sequence reads: CASIGIGQTNQPQHF. The DNA of the CDR3 is TGTGCCAGCATAGGAATCGGGCAGACAAATCAGCCCCAGCATTTT. Filled out from reference TRBV28 and TRBJ1-5, the complete variable domain reads DVKVTQSSRYLVKRTGEKVFLECVQDMDHENMFWYRQDPGLGLRLIYFSYDVKMKEKGDIPEGYSVSREKKERFSLILESASTNQTSMYLCASIGIGQTNQPQHFGDGTRLSIL.

The chain combines TRBV6-5 with TRBJ1-2; D unresolved. With 5 bases removed from V and 2 bases from J, the gap between germline ends came to 9 bases. CDR1 is MNHEY and CDR2 is SVGAGI in the germline V gene. The CDR3 is made up of 13 amino acids. The CDR3 region is CASSRTANYGYTF. As DNA, the CDR3 is TGTGCCAGCAGTAGGACGGCGAACTATGGCTACACCTTC.

This chain connects TRBV5-1 to TRBJ2-6; D not certain. Trimming shortened V by 1 base and J by 4 bases, and 6 bases separated the two germline ends. The CDR3 length is 14 residues. Germline V gene sequence: CDR1 SGHRS, CDR2 YFSETQ. Here the CDR3 reads CASSLPVGANVLTF. The CDR3 DNA is TGCGCCAGCAGCTTGCCGGTCGGGGCCAACGTCCTGACTTTC.

V gene TRBV11-2 combines with J gene TRBJ2-3; TRBD1 might be the D (6 bases). V lost 1 base and J 5 bases, leaving 10 bases between the germline ends. CDR3 length: 14 amino acids. CDR1 and CDR2 from the germline V gene are SGHAT and FQNNGV. The CDR3 loop is CASSLAGAEDTQYF. In DNA form, the CDR3 reads TGTGCCAGCAGCTTAGCAGGGGCCGAAGATACGCAGTATTTT.

This chain uses TRBV29-1 with TRBJ2-1, with 10 nucleotides matching TRBD1. Looked up from germline, CDR1 is SQVTM and CDR2 is ANQGSEA. This CDR3 contains 12 residues. After removal of 8 bases from V and 9 bases from J, the junction contained 7 bases not matched to a gene. Here the CDR3 reads CSSRTGGGEQFF. The CDR3 bases are TGCAGCTCTAGGACAGGGGGAGGTGAGCAGTTCTTC.

J is TRBJ1-1 and V is TRBV6-4; weak D call: TRBD1 (5 bases). V was pared by 2 bases and J by 8 bases, with 12 bases between. Germline-derived CDR1 and CDR2 are MRHNA and SNTAGT. The CDR3 runs 13 residues. CDR3 residues: CASSDGVGAEAFF. The CDR3 DNA sequence: TGTGCCAGCAGTGACGGGGTAGGGGCCGAAGCTTTCTTT.

The chain couples TRBV9 to TRBJ2-1; D is undetermined. The CDR3 contains 12 residues. V was cut by 6 bases and J by 9 bases, with 13 bases left in between. Germline values: CDR1 SGDLS, CDR2 YYNGEE. CDR3: CASTGPDSEQFF. The CDR3 DNA is TGTGCCAGCACCGGCCCAGATAGTGAGCAGTTCTTC. Drawing the rest from reference TRBV9 and TRBJ2-1, the complete variable domain is DSGVTQTPKHLITATGQRVTLRCSPRSGDLSVYWYQQSLDQGLQFLIQYYNGEERAKGNILERFSAQQFPDLHSELNLSSLELGDSALYFCASTGPDSEQFFGPGTRLTVL.

The V and J genes are TRBV27 and TRBJ2-1; D possibly corresponds to TRBD1 (6 bases). The V end lost 5 bases, the J end lost 5 bases, and 22 bases lay between the germline ends. Per the germline V gene, CDR1 is MNHEY and CDR2 is SMNVEV (reference sequence). The CDR3 sequence is 17 residues long. CDR3 sequence: CASSSQGLKGWDNEQFF. The CDR3, as DNA: TGTGCCAGCAGTAGCCAGGGGCTCAAGGGATGGGACAATGAGCAGTTCTTC.

A single count supports this clone. This chain joins TRBV6-2 or TRBV6-3 and TRBJ2-4, with TRBD1 matching 8 bases. Germline CDR1 is MNHEY and CDR2 is SVGEGT. There are 17 residues in the CDR3. The junction had 9 bases not matched to a gene; V was cut back by 5 bases and J by 0 bases. The CDR3 is CASSEDRAQLAKNIQYF. CDR3 DNA sequence: TGTGCCAGCAGTGAGGACAGGGCCCAGCTAGCCAAAAACATTCAGTACTTC.

Written as DNA, the CDR3 is TGTGCCAGCAGTGTAGGAGGGGGCAGCACAGATACGCAGTATTTT. It specifies CASSVGGGSTDTQYF. The chain employs TRBV6-2 or TRBV6-3 and TRBJ2-3; D perhaps matches TRBD1 (7 bases). Germline CDR1 reads MNHEY; CDR2 reads SVGEGT. The CDR3 contains 15 residues. V dropped 5 bases and J dropped 0 bases, with 12 bases sitting between them.

In regard to this clone: Sequence at one end of the junction differs from germline and may be a read error. This chain links TRBV7-7 with TRBJ2-7; 9 bases match TRBD1. The CDR3 length is 15 residues. Germline CDR1 SSHAT, CDR2 FNYEAQ (reference sequence). DNA of the CDR3: TGTGCTAGCAGCTTAGGGGGGACAGGGTTAAACGAGCAGTACTTC. It encodes CASSLGGTGLNEQYF.

This sequence joins TRBV6-5 and TRBJ1-4, with D possibly TRBD1 on 6 matching bases. CDR1 is MNHEY and CDR2 is SVGAGI in the germline V gene. Trimming left V 8 bases short and J 0 bases short, with 13 bases between. This CDR3 contains 15 residues. The CDR3 nucleotides read TGTGCCAGCGGCCGAGGGGGTTCAACTAATGAAAAACTGTTTTTT. Its translation is CASGRGGSTNEKLFF.

V is TRBV30 and J is TRBJ1-5; maybe TRBD1 (5 bases). With 3 bases removed from V and 6 bases from J, the gap between germline ends came to 12 bases. Per the germline V gene, CDR1 is GTSNPN and CDR2 is SVGIG (reference sequence). CDR3 length: 13 residues. In nucleotides, the CDR3 is TGTGCCTGGAGCCCAGAAAGGGGTCAGCCCCAGCATTTT. Amino acids: CAWSPERGQPQHF.

The chain carries TRBV7-2 and TRBJ1-1; D possibly corresponds to TRBD1 (6 bases). The germline V gene has CDR1 SGHTA and CDR2 FQGNSA. The CDR3 is made up of 13 amino acids. The ends were cut back, 6 bases at V and 6 bases at J, with 14 bases in the middle. CDR3 bases: TGTGCCAGCAGGTTTCGGACAGTCGCTGAAGCTTTCTTT. It yields the protein CASRFRTVAEAFF.

The chain links TRBV20-1 to TRBJ1-1; D remains unclear. This CDR3 comprises 11 residues. Trimming removed 7 bases at V and 0 bases at J, with 6 bases between. Germline V gene lookup returns CDR1 DFQATT and CDR2 SNEGSKA (reference sequence). The CDR3 loop reads CSVAMNTEAFF. DNA for the CDR3: TGCAGTGTTGCGATGAACACTGAAGCTTTCTTT.

This clone was recorded a few times. The chain combines TRBV20-1 with TRBJ1-5, with TRBD1 as a possible D gene (5 bases). The CDR3 has 15 amino acids. Trimming took 3 bases from V and 4 from J, leaving 16 bases between them. CDR1 and CDR2 (germline): DFQATT, SNEGSKA (reference sequence). CDR3: CSASGTSGGNQPQHF. CDR3 sequence (DNA): TGCAGTGCTAGTGGGACTTCCGGAGGTAATCAGCCCCAGCATTTT.

This clone has more than one count but fewer than ten. The CDR3 nucleotides read TGTGCCAGCAGCTTAGGAGTCAATGAGCAGTTCTTC. Translating gives CASSLGVNEQFF. The rearrangement joins TRBV7-8 to TRBJ2-1; D remains unclear. The CDR3 sequence is 12 residues long. Trimming left V 1 base short and J 6 bases short, with 4 bases between. The V gene's germline CDR1 is SGHVS and CDR2 FQNEAQ. Together with reference TRBV7-8 and TRBJ2-1, the CDR3 gives the full variable domain: GAGVSQSPRYKVAKRGQDVALRCDPISGHVSLFWYQQALGQGPEFLTYFQNEAQLDKSGLPSDRFFAERPEGSVSTLKIQRTQQEDSAVYLCASSLGVNEQFFGPGTRLTVL.

The gene calls are TRBV9 and TRBJ2-5, with D tentatively TRBD2 (6 bases). Germline assignment: CDR1 SGDLS and CDR2 YYNGEE. This CDR3 region has 16 residues. V dropped 3 bases and J dropped 1 base, with 16 bases sitting between them. The CDR3 reads CASSEATGTSQETQYF. The CDR3, as DNA: TGTGCCAGCAGCGAAGCTACCGGGACTTCCCAAGAGACCCAGTACTTC.

The V call is TRBV6-2 or TRBV6-3, the J call TRBJ1-3; D is perhaps TRBD1 (5 bases). Looked up from germline, CDR1 is MNHEY and CDR2 is SVGEGT. V was cut by 2 bases and J by 6 bases, with 11 bases left in between. The CDR3 sequence is 14 residues long. DNA for the CDR3: TGTGCCAGCAGTTACCGTCGGGACGTAAACACCATATATTTT. Amino acid sequence: CASSYRRDVNTIYF.

This chain links TRBV5-1 with TRBJ1-2; unclear D gene. This CDR3 spans 15 amino acids. The ends were cut back, 4 bases at V and 6 bases at J, with 19 bases in the middle. Germline-derived CDR1 and CDR2 are SGHRS and YFSETQ. The CDR3 DNA is TGCGCCAGCAGCCCGGGTTGGGAGGGTTCGCATGGCTACACCTTC. Translating gives CASSPGWEGSHGYTF.

The chain is built from TRBV27 and TRBJ2-7; 8 positions agree with TRBD2. Unmatched junction bases numbered 10, after V lost 8 bases and J lost 7 bases. Germline V gene sequence: CDR1 MNHEY, CDR2 SMNVEV (reference sequence). The CDR3 contains 13 residues. CDR3: CASLGLDLGEQYF. The CDR3 DNA is TGTGCCAGCTTGGGACTAGATCTTGGAGAGCAGTACTTC.

The V and J genes are TRBV10-1 and TRBJ2-3, with no clear D. V was pared by 2 bases and J by 2 bases, with 8 bases between. The CDR3 spans 14 residues. Germline loops: CDR1 WNHNN, CDR2 SYGVQD (reference sequence). In nucleotides, the CDR3 is TGCGCCAGCAGTGAGAGTCCAAACACAGATACGCAGTATTTT. Its protein product is CASSESPNTDTQYF.

The V and J genes are TRBV27 and TRBJ1-4, with 7 bases identical to TRBD1. V shed 2 bases and J 3 bases; nucleotides not matched to a gene: 3. There are 15 residues in the CDR3. Germline V gene sequence: CDR1 MNHEY, CDR2 SMNVEV (reference sequence). Here the CDR3 DNA reads TGTGCCAGCAGTTTAAAGGGGGCACCTAATGAAAAACTGTTTTTT. Translation gives CASSLKGAPNEKLFF.

The chain joins TRBV28 to TRBJ1-1; 7 bases match TRBD1. Losses at the gene ends were 7 bases for V and 7 bases for J; bases not matched to a gene: 12. Germline V lookup: CDR1 MDHEN, CDR2 SYDVKM. The CDR3 is 14 residues long. The CDR3 sequence: CASKLEGAHIEAFF. In DNA form, the CDR3 reads TGTGCCAGCAAACTCGAGGGGGCGCATATTGAAGCTTTCTTT.

The CDR3: CASSLLGIEETQYF. The CDR3 region has the DNA TGTGCCAGCAGCCTCCTAGGGATCGAGGAGACCCAGTACTTC. This chain uses TRBV14 with TRBJ2-5, with D hard to call. V was cut by 4 bases and J by 5 bases, with 14 bases left in between. The CDR3 covers 14 residues. Germline CDR1 is SGHDN and CDR2 is FVKESK.

The chain uses TRBV30 and TRBJ1-5; no firm D call. CDR1 GTSNPN and CDR2 SVGIG come from the germline V gene (reference sequence). Between the trimmed V and J ends, which lost 3 bases and 4 bases, there was a span of 13 bases. The CDR3 contains 14 residues. As DNA, the CDR3 is TGTGCCTGGAGCAAAGACACAACAAATCAGCCCCAGCATTTT. Translated: CAWSKDTTNQPQHF.

The V gene is TRBV28, the J gene TRBJ1-4; 9 nucleotides line up with TRBD1. In germline, CDR1 is MDHEN, CDR2 SYDVKM. After removal of 6 bases from V and 8 bases from J, the junction contained 13 bases not matched to a gene. There are 16 residues in the CDR3. In DNA form, the CDR3 reads TGTGCCAGCAGCCCCTTTTACAGGGGGCGGGAGGAAAAACTGTTTTTT. It yields the protein CASSPFYRGREEKLFF.

This rearrangement joins TRBV28 to TRBJ1-4, with TRBD1 matching 7 bases. The CDR3 is 20 amino acids. With 6 bases clipped from V and 5 bases from J, the junction kept 24 bases outside the gene matches. Germline V gene lookup returns CDR1 MDHEN and CDR2 SYDVKM. In nucleotides, the CDR3 is TGTGCCAGCAGCCCCCTGATCGTTGACACGAGGGACAGAGGAAATGAAAAACTGTTTTTT. This sequence encodes CASSPLIVDTRDRGNEKLFF.

The V gene is TRBV2, the J gene TRBJ1-2; no definite D call. Trimming pared 9 bases from V and 4 bases from J, leaving 15 bases between. CDR1 and CDR2 (germline): SNHLY, FYNNEI. The CDR3 extends over 13 amino acids. CDR3 sequence (DNA): TGTGCCAGAGAAGGCGTCGGGCTCTATGGCTACACCTTC. Translated: CAREGVGLYGYTF.

The rearrangement uses TRBV30 and TRBJ1-2, with D perhaps TRBD1 (6 bases). This CDR3 has 13 residues. V shed 0 bases and J shed 6 bases, with 11 bases lying between them. CDR1 is GTSNPN and CDR2 is SVGIG in the germline V gene (reference sequence). CDR3 amino acids: CAWSVQGGNGYTF. CDR3 bases: TGTGCCTGGAGTGTTCAAGGGGGGAATGGCTACACCTTC. The full variable domain, in which reference TRBV30 and TRBJ1-2 provide the parts outside the CDR3, is SQTIHQWPATLVQPVGSPLSLECTVEGTSNPNLYWYRQAAGRGLQLLFYSVGIGQISSEVPQNLSASRPQDRQFILSSKKLLLSDSGFYLCAWSVQGGNGYTFGSGTRLTVV.